This T cell receptor (beta chain) is drawn from a study of lymphopenia after photon versus proton radiotherapy. Study-wide results and caveats: Relative stability marked proton patients; photon patients lost diversity and naive cells. Survival link was tested only in deceased patients; proton benefit remains a possibility. Post-nadir diversity loss with photons came from oligoclonal expansion, particularly CD8+ Temra cells.

Produced via immunoSEQ multiplex PCR; TCRdb's table is partial and in-frame only. The sample holds 35,000 to 45,000 clones, around four fifths seen once. This CDR3 has 15 amino acids. CDR1 is LNHDA, CDR2 SQIVND, per germline (reference sequence). V was trimmed by 6 bases and J by 3 bases, leaving 15 bases between them. Notes on this clone: Its antigen is as yet unknown.

V and J are TRBV19 and TRBJ2-1, with D maybe TRBD1 (6 bases). This TCR was sampled from a woman aged 70-85 years with pancreatic cancer. The sequenced sample was peripheral blood, obtained from a patient treated with proton-based radiotherapy. The CDR3 loop is CASSPLRTDYNEQFF. The CDR3 nucleotides read TGTGCCAGTAGCCCCCTTCGGACAGACTACAATGAGCAGTTCTTC.